This is a list of T cell receptor beta chains from one sample in a study of T-cell memory formation after mild COVID-19. MiXCR, run by TCRdb on the 5' RACE reads, gives a single entry per CDR3 protein. The sample shows 150,000 to 200,000 distinct CDR3 sequences, approximately 10% of them seen only once. The specimen sequenced was PBMCs or a T cell subset sorted from them (not recorded which). The receptor source for this set is a man aged 18 to 30 who had mild COVID-19 (a few samples of this study predate the infection). Cell type and time point are not known. The CDR3 runs from the conserved cysteine through the conserved F or W. The D gene is left open where the match is weak. The size of a clone is reported for some rows only, either as once, few or many, or as a class for expanded clones.

V gene	D gene	clone size	J gene	CDR3 DNA	CDR3 protein
TRBV4-2	-	-	TRBJ2-5	TGTGCCAGCAGCTCCAGGGTGGAAGAGACCCAGTACTTC	CASSSRVEETQYF
TRBV5-1	TRBD2	-	TRBJ2-1	TGCGCCAGCTTCGGGACTAGCTTGTTCTTC	CASFGTSLFF
TRBV12-3/TRBV12-4	-	few	TRBJ2-7	TGTGCCAGCAGTTTTCGATACAGGGAAACCTACGAGCAGTACTTC	CASSFRYRETYEQYF
TRBV6-5	TRBD1	few	TRBJ1-2	TGTGCCAGCAGTCGAGGGGGACAGGGGAACTATGGCTACACCTTC	CASSRGGQGNYGYTF
TRBV25-1	TRBD2	-	TRBJ2-1	TGTGCCAGCAGTGAATATGGAAATCCGGGACTAGCGGATGAGCAGTTCTTC	CASSEYGNPGLADEQFF
TRBV12-3/TRBV12-4	TRBD1	few	TRBJ2-1	TGTGCCAGCAGTTTAAGGACAGGGGGCATCGATGAGCAGTTCTTC	CASSLRTGGIDEQFF
TRBV2	-	few	TRBJ2-7	TGTGCCAGCAAGCTCCGGGACTCTTCCTACGAGCAGTACTTC	CASKLRDSSYEQYF
TRBV25-1	-	-	TRBJ1-4	TGTGCCAGCAGTGTGGGTAATGAAAAACTGTTTTTT	CASSVGNEKLFF
TRBV6-6	-	few	TRBJ1-3	TGTGCCGGAGGCACAGGCTCTGGAAACACCATATATTTT	CAGGTGSGNTIYF
TRBV7-2	-	-	TRBJ2-3	TGTGCCAGCAGCTTCCCATCGCCCGATACGCAGTATTTT	CASSFPSPDTQYF
TRBV6-5	TRBD1	few	TRBJ2-4	TGTGCCAGCAGTTACTCAAGGGACAGGGGGCCTCTAGCCAAAAACATTCAGTACTTC	CASSYSRDRGPLAKNIQYF
TRBV20-1	-	few	TRBJ1-1	TGCAGTGCTAGATTTCCCACCGGGAACACTGAAGCTTTCTTT	CSARFPTGNTEAFF
TRBV29-1	TRBD1	-	TRBJ2-7	TGCAGCGTCAGGGGGACCTCCTACGAGCAGTACTTC	CSVRGTSYEQYF
TRBV6-2/TRBV6-3	-	-	TRBJ2-5	TGTGCCAGCAGCCCTCAGGGTGGGCAGGGGGAGACCCAGTACTTC	CASSPQGGQGETQYF
TRBV10-1	-	many	TRBJ2-1	TGCGCCAGCAGTGAGACTTGGAATGAGCAGTTCTTC	CASSETWNEQFF
TRBV14	-	many	TRBJ1-4	TGTGCCAGCAGCCAAGGAGTTGGCAAGGGAATGGCTAATGAAAAACTGTTTTTT	CASSQGVGKGMANEKLFF
TRBV11-2	TRBD2	many	TRBJ2-1	TGTGCCAGCAGCTTGGGGAGGGGTCCGGCCAATGAGCAGTTCTTC	CASSLGRGPANEQFF
TRBV9	-	-	TRBJ1-3	TGTGCCAGCGGAGCGGGGAGAACTGGAAACACCATATATTTT	CASGAGRTGNTIYF
TRBV5-1	-	few	TRBJ2-5	TGCGCCAGCAGCTTGGAAATAGGGGTGGAGACCCAGTACTTC	CASSLEIGVETQYF
TRBV7-8	-	few	TRBJ2-2	TGTGCCAGCAGCTCGGACAGACTAGCCGGGGAGCTGTTTTTT	CASSSDRLAGELFF
TRBV12-3/TRBV12-4	-	few	TRBJ2-3	TGTGCCAGCAGTTTAGGTCAGAACACAGATACGCAGTATTTT	CASSLGQNTDTQYF
TRBV6-2/TRBV6-3	-	-	TRBJ1-1	TGTGCCAGCAGTTACGTGGACAGACCTGAAGCTTTCTTT	CASSYVDRPEAFF
TRBV11-2	-	few	TRBJ1-1	TGTGCCAGCAGCGACCGGCCCGGGGGCAGGACTGAAGCTTTCTTT	CASSDRPGGRTEAFF
TRBV2	TRBD1	few	TRBJ1-2	TGTGCCAGCAGTGAGGCGAGACAGGGATCTGGCTACACCTTC	CASSEARQGSGYTF
TRBV7-2	TRBD2	-	TRBJ2-1	TGTGCCAGCAGCTTAGTGGCTAGCGGGGGGGCGGTCTACAATGAGCAGTTCTTC	CASSLVASGGAVYNEQFF
TRBV7-2	-	many	TRBJ2-2	TGTGCCAGCAGCTTAGGAGGTGGGACCACCGGGGAGCTGTTTTTT	CASSLGGGTTGELFF
TRBV7-2	-	-	TRBJ1-3	TGTGCCAGCAGCTTAGGGGCGGACTCTGGAAACACCATATATTTT	CASSLGADSGNTIYF
TRBV7-2	-	many	TRBJ1-5	TGTGCCAGCAGCTTAGGGATGGATCAGCCCCAGCATTTT	CASSLGMDQPQHF
TRBV7-2	-	many	TRBJ2-3	TGTGCCAGCAGCTTAGCGGGGGCGGGCACAGATACGCAGTATTTT	CASSLAGAGTDTQYF
TRBV29-1	-	-	TRBJ1-5	TGCAGCGTTGACTCCTCCAGAGAGGGGGGTCAGCCCCAGCATTTT	CSVDSSREGGQPQHF
TRBV27	-	-	TRBJ2-5	TGTGCCAGCAGTCCTCGGACGAGGGAGGAGACCCAGTACTTC	CASSPRTREETQYF
TRBV2	TRBD1	-	TRBJ1-5	TGTGCCAGCAGTGGGACAGGGGGCCGAGGACAGCCCCAGCATTTT	CASSGTGGRGQPQHF
TRBV7-2	-	-	TRBJ2-3	TGTGCCAGCAGCTTGGAAAGGAGCACGGATACGCAGTATTTT	CASSLERSTDTQYF
TRBV5-1	-	-	TRBJ1-1	TGCGCCAGCAGCTTGGCAGGCCGCCCGAACACTGAAGCTTTCTTT	CASSLAGRPNTEAFF
TRBV27	-	few	TRBJ2-3	TGTGCCAGCAGCGCGTACCGCGATACGCAGTATTTT	CASSAYRDTQYF
TRBV4-3	-	-	TRBJ2-1	TGCGCCAGCAGCCCCCAGACGGCGTACAATGAGCAGTTCTTC	CASSPQTAYNEQFF
TRBV21-1	-	few	TRBJ1-2	TGTGCCAGCAGCTTTAGACAGAGCCGTTCTAACTATGGCTACACCTTC	CASSFRQSRSNYGYTF
TRBV10-3	-	-	TRBJ2-1	TGTGCCATCAGTCCTGGCTACAATGAGCAGTTCTTC	CAISPGYNEQFF
TRBV29-1	TRBD2	few	TRBJ2-3	TGCAGCGTTGACACTAGCGGGGGCGCAGATACGCAGTATTTT	CSVDTSGGADTQYF
TRBV20-1	TRBD2	few	TRBJ2-5	TGCAGTGCCGGACTAGTTCTCGAGACCCAGTACTTC	CSAGLVLETQYF
TRBV4-3	-	-	TRBJ1-5	TGCGCCAGCAGCCAAGCATGGAGCAATCAGCCCCAGCATTTT	CASSQAWSNQPQHF
TRBV6-5	-	few	TRBJ2-3	TGTGCCAGCAGAATAAACAGGCTGAGCACAGATACGCAGTATTTT	CASRINRLSTDTQYF
TRBV20-1	-	-	TRBJ1-4	TGCAGTGCTATCCTCCCAGGGGTTTACGAAAAACTGTTTTTT	CSAILPGVYEKLFF
TRBV5-1	TRBD1	medium-sized	TRBJ1-1	TGCGCCAGCAGCTCCGGGACAGGGCAGGCGACTGAAGCTTTCTTT	CASSSGTGQATEAFF
TRBV6-5	-	few	TRBJ2-5	TGTGCCAGCAGTTACTCGATGCTAGGTGTGGAGACCCAGTACTTC	CASSYSMLGVETQYF
TRBV6-5	-	-	TRBJ2-2	TGTGCCAGCAGCCCCCCGACCACCTCCGGGGAGCTGTTTTTT	CASSPPTTSGELFF
TRBV6-4	TRBD2	-	TRBJ2-1	TGTGCCAGCAGTTACAGTAGCGGGGGGGCCGGTACTGAGCAGTTCTTC	CASSYSSGGAGTEQFF
TRBV18	-	few	TRBJ2-2	TGTGCCAGCTCACCACCGAACAGGAGCACCGGGGAGCTGTTTTTT	CASSPPNRSTGELFF
TRBV5-1	TRBD2	once	TRBJ2-7	TGCGCCAGCAGCCCTTCTAGCGGCCACTACGAGCAGTACTTC	CASSPSSGHYEQYF
TRBV29-1	-	-	TRBJ2-3	TGCAGCGTTGCGGGTCCTGAGGCAGATACGCAGTATTTT	CSVAGPEADTQYF
TRBV6-5	-	-	TRBJ2-3	TGTGCCAGCAGTTACAGTCAGGGAGCAGATACGCAGTATTTT	CASSYSQGADTQYF
TRBV6-5	TRBD2	-	TRBJ2-3	TGTGCCAGCAGTTACCGGGGGGATACTAGCACAGATACGCAGTATTTT	CASSYRGDTSTDTQYF
TRBV24-1	-	few	TRBJ1-5	TGTGCCACCAGTGATACCCTCGGTAGCAATCAGCCCCAGCATTTT	CATSDTLGSNQPQHF
TRBV5-1	-	many	TRBJ1-3	TGCGCCAGCAGCTTGAATACTGCGGATGGAAACACCATATATTTT	CASSLNTADGNTIYF